The clone carrying this TCR beta chain was detected only a few times. Its antigen is unidentified. The data derive from a study of beta chain features in type 1 diabetes. The whole isolated RNA underwent reverse transcription, so sequencing captured expressed TCRB transcripts. Generated by immunoSEQ multiplex PCR, the TCRdb table keeps only in-frame clones and is missing some. The sample includes 120,000 to 150,000 clones, about 7.1% of them seen just once. Regarding the study as a whole: In comparison with healthy donors, patients had naive, central memory and Treg TCRB repertoires that appeared more similar.

The source is a woman aged 30 to 39 in good health. The specimen sequenced was central memory CD4+ T cells from blood.

The CDR3 nucleotides read TGTGCCAGCAGCTTGAGCGGGAGCTCCTACAATGAGCAGTTCTTC. Protein product: CASSLSGSSYNEQFF. This chain links TRBV11-1 with TRBJ2-1; 8 bases map to TRBD2. Germline CDR1 is SGHAT and CDR2 is FQDESV (reference sequence). Trimming cost V 3 bases and J 0 bases; bases outside gene matches: 1. This CDR3 region has 15 residues. The whole variable domain, filled in from reference TRBV11-1 and TRBJ2-1, reads EAEVAQSPRYKITEKSQAVAFWCDPISGHATLYWYRQILGQGPELLVQFQDESVVDDSQLPKDRFSAERLKGVDSTLKIQPAELGDSAMYLCASSLSGSSYNEQFFGPGTRLTVL.